This T cell receptor (beta chain) was documented in a study of blood T cell repertoires in COVID-19. Study-level information: PBMCs, B-cell-depleted T cells, or T cells provided the cDNA or gDNA that made up the material.

Original analysis: Nucleated cell number was recorded as an estimate derived from reference gene primer amplification. TCRdb's copy holds only in-frame clones and misses some; the assay was immunoSEQ multiplex PCR. That table furnishes V, J and clone size, whereas the DNA furnished D and trimming. Here the sample spans 210,000 or so clones, 83% being singletons. The V segment lost 5 bases and the J segment 7 bases; nucleotides outside the gene matches: 11. Germline V CDR1 and CDR2: SGHNT, YYREEE (reference sequence). The CDR3 runs 15 residues. This sequence originates from a man aged 45 to 65 with active or convalescent COVID-19. The gene calls are TRBV5-4 and TRBJ2-1; 8 nucleotides align to TRBD2. Material: peripheral blood. The CDR3 nucleotides read TGTGCCAGCAGACGCCCCGGGACTAGTTATAATGAGCAGTTCTTC. Its protein product is CASRRPGTSYNEQFF. The full variable domain, rest sourced from reference TRBV5-4 and TRBJ2-1, is ETGVTQSPTHLIKTRGQQVTLRCSSQSGHNTVSWYQQALGQGPQFIFQYYREEENGRGNFPPRFSGLQFPNYSSELNVNALELDDSALYLCASRRPGTSYNEQFFGPGTRLTVL.